This T cell receptor beta chain was retrieved from a study of shared clonotypes between healthy human individuals. Study observations and caveats: The diversity represented, both genetic and in exposure history, was limited by few donors. Across a handful of donors, naive CD4 shared 4.5% to 6%, naive CD8 over 3%, memory CD4 roughly 2.4%, memory CD8 about 0.4%. Clonotypes not shared had lower generation probabilities than those common to all four donors.

The table came from immunoSEQ multiplex PCR; TCRdb's copy has only in-frame clones and leaves some out. The profile covers 2 million to 3 million clones, with 90% to 95% appearing a single time and around 0.14% taken by the ten largest. This CDR3 region has 19 residues. CDR1 is MNHNS, CDR2 SASEGT, per germline. On this clone: The antigen is unknown.

The chain combines TRBV6-1 with TRBJ2-5; D is unclear. The DNA end is more similar to TRBJ2-7, so the J call may be wrong. The sequence was obtained from a man between 18 and 29 years old in good health. Source material: naive CD4+ T cells sorted from blood. Subset meaning: CD45RA+ positively selected. The CDR3 nucleotides are TGTGCCAGCAGTGAAGGGTCCCAGCGTTTACATTTGGGCTCCTACGAGCAGTACTTC. Translation: CASSEGSQRLHLGSYEQYF.